This TCR beta chain was captured in a study of blood T cell repertoires in COVID-19. Across the whole study: Sources were T cells, B-cell-depleted T cells, or PBMCs; the material itself was cDNA or gDNA.

V was pared by 5 bases and J by 1 base, with 5 bases of the junction left unmatched. Germline CDR1 reads MNHNY; CDR2 reads SVGAGI (reference sequence). This CDR3 spans 15 amino acids. Here immunoSEQ multiplex PCR was the method, and the copy in TCRdb shows in-frame clones only, minus some. The data show 160,000 or so clones, about four fifths seen once. This sequence was found in a man aged 60 to 69 with acute or convalescent COVID-19. The chain carries TRBV6-6 and TRBJ2-7; 10 bases are shared with TRBD2. Sequencing was done on a sample of peripheral blood. In nucleotides, the CDR3 is TGTGCCAGCAGTGACACTAGCGGGGTGTCCTACGAGCAGTACTTC. Translated, it gives CASSDTSGVSYEQYF.